This T cell receptor beta chain was captured in a study of blood T cell repertoires in COVID-19. The overall study: The samples span acute and convalescent COVID-19 from the United States, Italy and Spain.

In this sample, this clone turned up a few times. Method: immunoSEQ multiplex PCR; TCRdb's copy keeps in-frame clones and lacks some. The sample carries under 150,000 clones, about 82% recorded once. After removal of 1 base from V and 6 bases from J, the junction contained 8 bases not matched to a gene. Germline loops: CDR1 SGHTA, CDR2 FQGNSA. The CDR3 is 15 amino acids. In terms of age and location, participants ranged from roughly 18 to 90 years and lived in about 25 US areas. The rearrangement joins TRBV7-2 to TRBJ2-5, with TRBD1 matching over 7 bases. This TCR was recovered from a woman between 35 and 50 years old who had recovered from COVID-19. The sample taken for sequencing was PBMCs or T cells enriched from blood (not recorded which). The chain's CDR3 is CASSLGRTGLKTQYF. CDR3 nucleotide sequence: TGTGCCAGCAGCTTAGGACGGACAGGCTTAAAGACCCAGTACTTC.